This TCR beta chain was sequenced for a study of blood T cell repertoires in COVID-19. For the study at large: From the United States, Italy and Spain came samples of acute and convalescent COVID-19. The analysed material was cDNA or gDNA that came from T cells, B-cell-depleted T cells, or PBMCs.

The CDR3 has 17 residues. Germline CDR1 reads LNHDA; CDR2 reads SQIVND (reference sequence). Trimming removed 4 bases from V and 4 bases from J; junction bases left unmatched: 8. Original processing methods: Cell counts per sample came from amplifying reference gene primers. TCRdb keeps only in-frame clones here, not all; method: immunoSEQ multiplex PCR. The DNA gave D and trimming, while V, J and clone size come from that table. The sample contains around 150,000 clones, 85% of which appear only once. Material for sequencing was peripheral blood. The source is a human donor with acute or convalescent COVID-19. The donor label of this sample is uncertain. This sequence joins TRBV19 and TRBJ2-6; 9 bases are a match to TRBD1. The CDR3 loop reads CASSRDRDLLGANVLTF. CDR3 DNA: TGTGCCAGTAGTAGGGACAGGGATCTTCTGGGGGCCAACGTCCTGACTTTC. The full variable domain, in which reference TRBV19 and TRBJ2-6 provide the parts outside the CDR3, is DGGITQSPKYLFRKEGQNVTLSCEQNLNHDAMYWYRQDPGQGLRLIYYSQIVNDFQKGDIAEGYSVSREKKESFPLTVTSAQKNPTAFYLCASSRDRDLLGANVLTFGAGSRLTVL.